This TCR beta chain was profiled in a study of cytomegalovirus exposure and HLA in healthy donors (dated by TCRdb to about 2017). Context from the whole study: In an earlier analysis of roughly 590 of the donors, approximately 260 Gb of sequence data and some 120 million unique TCR beta sequences from about 179 million T cells were reported. Every discovery cohort repertoire had been produced on one sequencing platform. High-throughput TCR immunosequencing, statistical association of individual TCRs with disease status, and machine learning were combined to predict cytomegalovirus infection status. The study profiled the T cell repertoires of hundreds of subjects by immunosequencing and related them to cytomegalovirus serostatus. HLA typing covered class I and class II loci at four-digit resolution. In a later analysis, previously published TCR beta repertoires from 550 to 700 donors were re-analyzed and high-resolution HLA genotyping was added so that TCR occurrence patterns could be studied. Donor age, sex, ethnicity and CMV serostatus were collected together with the repertoire data. Rather than using new phenotypic data, the later analysis identified candidate immune exposures from TCR beta sequences and from how often those sequences occurred across donors. Typing coverage differed by locus: A, B, C, DRB1 and DQB1 were typed in roughly 629-640 donors, DQA1 in 522, DPA1 in 600 to 610, and DPB1 in roughly 470. A separate validation cohort of over a hundred different subjects was used in addition to the approximately 640-subject first cohort. About 5 DR-DQ haplotypes were handled as single units for association and clustering, since linkage in the cohort was strong. An earlier analysis of fewer than 750 of the donors used high-throughput TCR beta sequencing to judge whether each TCR beta V gene segment behaved as functional or pseudogenic. Among the roughly 400 genotyped donors, 75% to 90% belonged to the genetic ancestry cluster associated with self-reported Caucasian donors. Genome-wide SNP genotypes for about three fifths of the roughly 700 donors were used in a later genetic analysis, which treated that subset as a discovery cohort. The study was designed to test whether signatures of past pathogen exposure could be identified by cataloging public T cell receptors. Among 350 to 400 genotyped donors of the cohort, an average of approximately 240,000 unique TCR beta nucleotide sequences were sequenced per donor, roughly 20% of them non-productive. An early release that covered fewer than 800 HLA-typed donors contained approximately 300 gigabases of sequencing data and tens of millions of unique TCR sequences. Here is what the overall study found, with its caveats: Roughly uniform sequencing depth across donors was assumed in presence/absence analyses, although this assumption may not hold. When HLA alleles, especially DR and DQ, strongly co-occurred, TCR associations were difficult to assign to individual alleles. According to a later analysis, parvovirus B19, influenza, CMV and Epstein-Barr virus appeared linked to several top co-occurrence clusters. The classifier was reported to diagnose cytomegalovirus status with high specificity and sensitivity in both the original and validation cohorts. A further reported finding was that TCR beta sequences accurately predicted the HLA-A and HLA-B alleles for most subjects in the first cohort. In a later genetic analysis, fewer N-insertions in productive TCRs were reported among donors in an Asian-associated ancestry cluster than the roughly 640-donor mean. CMV serostatus was the only immune exposure information available for the cohort. Most CMV-associated TCR beta chains appeared to be HLA-restricted in a later analysis, and the HLA associations seemed to be driven largely by CMV exposure. In the study, 150 to 200 TCR beta chains were listed as associated with cytomegalovirus. It was suggested by the authors that the approach could potentially be generalized to other disease states and immunological phenotypes. The 87-base-pair reads could not distinguish some IMGT-functional V segments, including TRBV6-2 and TRBV6-3, so those segments were excluded. A later analysis associated some 17,000 TCR beta sequences with specific HLA alleles at a false discovery rate of 0.05. A cluster of highly shared sequence variants was judged likely to be a technical artifact of the sequencing pipeline. While some public TCRs were present in many individuals, most TCR sequences turned up only very rarely across donors. Because HLA typing was missing for some donors at each locus, association tests included only the typed subset. In vitro tests confirmed that a few of the cytomegalovirus-associated TCR beta chains recognize cytomegalovirus antigens. Correlated functional status among segregating V segments might be attributable to linkage disequilibrium, but an unknown experimental factor could not be ruled out. In this cohort, only TCR beta chains were sequenced, and detectable features were limited by the absence of alpha or paired-chain data. Compared with equally common non-associated chains, HLA-associated TCR beta chains in a later analysis were more clonally expanded and had lower generation probabilities. In an earlier analysis of 587 of the donors, most TCR beta V segments appeared in productive rearrangements about 90% or about 30% of the time, broadly matching IMGT annotations. In a later analysis, the rate of TCR association differed among HLA loci, with DRB1 alleles having the most associated TCRs and HLA-C alleles having the fewest. A later genetic analysis associated a missense DCLRE1C variant with V-gene and J-gene trimming of TCR beta chains, and an independent cohort replicated the association. Because counts were too low, some 17 rarely observed V segments, including chromosome 9 orphons, were excluded from the earlier analysis of 587 of the donors.

The sample holds a few counts of this clone. Its antigen remains unidentified. Base qualities are not provided; no much larger clone lies one nucleotide away. The cohort comprised approximately 700 healthy bone marrow donors. At the time of sampling, every cohort member was nominally healthy, though immune exposures that went unrecorded were likely present. The donor tested CMV seronegative and was one of the 352 seronegative cohort members. Each donor provided a peripheral blood sample, and peripheral blood mononuclear cells were used for TCR beta sequencing. Genomic DNA extraction from the blood cell samples was performed with the Qiagen DNeasy Blood Extraction Kit. From a lookup of the germline V gene, CDR1 and CDR2 are MGHDK and SYGVNS. V is clipped by 3 bases and J by 0 bases, and the sequence between their germline boundaries is 14 bases long. Counted from cysteine to phenylalanine, this CDR3 has 16 amino acids. Just the 48-base CDR3 DNA is kept, in frame starting at base 1.

Library preparation was by the immunoSEQ multiplex PCR assay. For the multiplex PCR, a mixture combining 60 forward primers for TCR Vbeta segments and 13 reverse primers for TCR Jbeta segments was used. Amplification of the CDR3 region of rearranged TCR beta genes was performed with a multiplex PCR assay on genomic DNA. The Illumina HiSeq System was used to sequence the amplified TCR beta libraries as 87-base-pair reads. On the authors' methods: Across the roughly 700 repertoires, a later analysis counted roughly 84 million unique TCR beta chains, 9 million to 14 million of which were shared by at least two donors. A nearest-neighbor algorithm error-corrected the raw reads and collapsed the reads into unique sequences, merging closely related sequences to remove PCR and sequencing errors. CDR3 sequences were aligned to IMGT reference sequences to assign V, D and J gene segments. For a sequence to be retained, a match of at least six nucleotides to both a V gene segment and a J gene segment was required. A rearrangement was called productive if the CDR3 had no stop codons and remained in frame with V and J, and every other rearrangement was called non-productive. Following IMGT convention, CDR3 was defined as the stretch from the second conserved V-encoded cysteine up to the conserved J-encoded phenylalanine. The earlier analysis of a few hundred of the donors excluded sequences that lacked an unambiguous match to a single V gene segment. An earlier analysis of several hundred of the donors classified V segments as functional when productive rearrangements were above 56.7% and as segregating when the standard deviation between donors was above 5%. A statistical classification framework was developed to diagnose cytomegalovirus status using the catalog of TCR beta chain sequences. In a later analysis, V and J genes were assigned by comparing TCR nucleotide sequences against IMGT/GENE-DB human TR gene sequences. Using the TCRdist pipeline, a later analysis assigned CDR3 sequences along with most-parsimonious VDJ recombination scenarios. A later analysis defined each TCR beta chain by its CDR3 amino acid sequence plus V-gene family, and excluded reads lacking a unique V-gene family. In a later analysis, 450 to 600 highly shared, low-generation-probability nucleotide sequences were removed to address suspected cross-contamination and a sequencing artifact. A later analysis calculated a clonal expansion index for each public chain from normalized within-repertoire ranks of inferred template counts. Generation probabilities in a later analysis came from a VDJ recombination model fitted to out-of-frame rearrangements, and those results were checked against IGoR. In a later analysis, TCR-TCR, TCR-HLA and TCR-CMV co-occurrence was scored with hypergeometric tests, and a repertoire-size bias correction was applied to TCR pairs. A later analysis estimated false discovery rates by permuting HLA or CMV assignments 20 times. In a later analysis, co-occurring TCRs were grouped using DBSCAN, and TCRdist sequence similarity was added for clustering within HLA-allele-positive subsets. For co-occurrence clustering, repertoires with fewer than 30,000 or more than 120,000 public chains were excluded, along with about five repertoires with anomalous nucleotide sharing. In TCRdb, the immuneACCESS table is reduced to in-frame sequences with V and J assigned. These tables do not hold every clone; where another copy was compared, an unresolved V gene accounts for under half, and the others remain unexplained. The V and J calls and the clone size are those of that table, but D and trimming were determined from the DNA. This sample comprises 100,000 to 150,000 clones, around 82% of them detected only once. The ten most abundant clones make up around 4% of the sample.

The sample consisted of PBMCs. The source of this sequence is a man aged 40-55 years in good health and CMV-seronegative. This chain is built from TRBV25-1 and TRBJ1-2; the best D guess is TRBD1, with 6 bases matching. The DNA sequence is given as TGTGCCAGCAGTGAGCCGGACAGTTTAGCTAACTATGGCTACACCTTC. Its coded protein is CASSEPDSLANYGYTF.